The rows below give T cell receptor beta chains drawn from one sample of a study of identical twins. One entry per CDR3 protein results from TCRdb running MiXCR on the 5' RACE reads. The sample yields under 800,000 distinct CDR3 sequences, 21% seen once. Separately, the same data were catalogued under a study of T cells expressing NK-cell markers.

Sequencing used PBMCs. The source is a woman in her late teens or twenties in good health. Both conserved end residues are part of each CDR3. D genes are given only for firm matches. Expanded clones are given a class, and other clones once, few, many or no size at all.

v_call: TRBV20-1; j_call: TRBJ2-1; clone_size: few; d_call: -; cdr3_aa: CSVRVANEQFF; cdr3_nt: TGCAGTGTGCGGGTGGCGAATGAGCAGTTCTTC
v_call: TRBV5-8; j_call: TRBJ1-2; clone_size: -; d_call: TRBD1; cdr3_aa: CASSYGTGEANYGYTF; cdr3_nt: TGTGCCAGCAGCTACGGGACAGGGGAGGCGAACTATGGCTACACCTTC
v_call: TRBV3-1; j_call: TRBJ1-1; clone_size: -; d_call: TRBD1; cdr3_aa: CARQCGGTGFFDTEAFF; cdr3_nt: TGTGCCCGGCAATGTGGCGGGACAGGGTTTTTCGACACTGAAGCTTTCTTT
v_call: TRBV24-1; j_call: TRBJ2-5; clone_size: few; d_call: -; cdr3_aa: CATSDSGAGAKETQYF; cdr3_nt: TGTGCCACCAGTGACTCAGGGGCCGGCGCGAAAGAGACCCAGTACTTC
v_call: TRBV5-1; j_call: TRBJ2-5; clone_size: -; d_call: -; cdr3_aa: CASSLGGVRETQYF; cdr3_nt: TGCGCCAGCAGCTTGGGAGGGGTCAGGGAGACCCAGTACTTC
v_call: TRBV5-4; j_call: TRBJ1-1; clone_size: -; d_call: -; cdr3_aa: CASSWGGGEAFF; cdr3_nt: TGTGCCAGCAGCTGGGGAGGAGGTGAAGCTTTCTTT
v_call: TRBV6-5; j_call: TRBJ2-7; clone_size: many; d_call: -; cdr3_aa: CASSYYGGGEQYF; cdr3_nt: TGTGCCAGCAGTTATTACGGGGGAGGTGAGCAGTACTTC
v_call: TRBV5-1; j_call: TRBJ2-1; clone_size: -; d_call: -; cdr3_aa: CASSSGARANEQFF; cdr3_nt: TGCGCCAGCAGCTCTGGAGCGCGGGCCAATGAGCAGTTCTTC
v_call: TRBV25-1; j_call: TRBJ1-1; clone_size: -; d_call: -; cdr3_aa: CASRNSGSTEAFF; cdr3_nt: TGTGCCAGCAGGAATTCAGGGAGTACTGAAGCTTTCTTT
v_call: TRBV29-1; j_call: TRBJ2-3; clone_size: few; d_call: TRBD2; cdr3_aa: CSVGGLDKTDTQYF; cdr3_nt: TGCAGCGTTGGCGGACTAGATAAGACGGATACGCAGTATTTT
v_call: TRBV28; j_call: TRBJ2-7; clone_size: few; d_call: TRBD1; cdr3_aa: CASSPSTTGTYEQYF; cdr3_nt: TGTGCCAGCAGCCCTTCAACGACAGGGACCTACGAGCAGTACTTC
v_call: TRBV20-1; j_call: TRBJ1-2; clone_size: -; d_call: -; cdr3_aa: CSARGQTSYGYTF; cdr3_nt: TGCAGTGCTAGAGGACAGACCTCCTATGGCTACACCTTC
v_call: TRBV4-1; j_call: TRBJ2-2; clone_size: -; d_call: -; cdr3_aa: CASKGSNTGELFF; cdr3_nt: TGCGCCAGCAAAGGGTCGAACACCGGGGAGCTGTTTTTT